The present entry profiles one TCR beta chain with its context. This sample stems from a study of blood T cell repertoires in COVID-19. Study at large: In each case, the material was cDNA or gDNA derived from T cells, B-cell-depleted T cells, or PBMCs.

Profiled with immunoSEQ multiplex PCR; TCRdb holds only in-frame clones, not every one. Here the sample spans over 450,000 clones, 85% to 90% being singletons. The CDR3 runs 12 residues. In germline, CDR1 is SGHAT, CDR2 FQNNGV. The junction had 5 bases not matched to a gene; V was cut back by 4 bases and J by 14 bases. The sequence came from a man between 18 and 29 years old with COVID-19, enrolled during active disease. Sequencing was carried out using peripheral blood. The chain is built from TRBV11-2 and TRBJ2-1; 10 nucleotides agree with TRBD2. The CDR3 bases are TGTGCCAGCAGCTCGACTAGCGGGTTAAAGTTCTTC. Protein: CASSSTSGLKFF.